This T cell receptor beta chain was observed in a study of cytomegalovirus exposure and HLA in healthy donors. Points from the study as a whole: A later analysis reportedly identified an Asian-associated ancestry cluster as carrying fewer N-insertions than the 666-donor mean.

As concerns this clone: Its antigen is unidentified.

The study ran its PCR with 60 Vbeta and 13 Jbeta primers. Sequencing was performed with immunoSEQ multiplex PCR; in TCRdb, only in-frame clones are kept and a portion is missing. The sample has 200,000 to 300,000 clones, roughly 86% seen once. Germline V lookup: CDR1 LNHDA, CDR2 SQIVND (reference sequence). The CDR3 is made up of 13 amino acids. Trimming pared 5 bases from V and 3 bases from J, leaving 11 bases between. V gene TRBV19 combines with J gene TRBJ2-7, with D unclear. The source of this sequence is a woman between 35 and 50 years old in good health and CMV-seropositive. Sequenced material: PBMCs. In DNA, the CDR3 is TGTGCCAGTAGTGCCGGAGATATCTACGAGCAGTACTTC. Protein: CASSAGDIYEQYF.